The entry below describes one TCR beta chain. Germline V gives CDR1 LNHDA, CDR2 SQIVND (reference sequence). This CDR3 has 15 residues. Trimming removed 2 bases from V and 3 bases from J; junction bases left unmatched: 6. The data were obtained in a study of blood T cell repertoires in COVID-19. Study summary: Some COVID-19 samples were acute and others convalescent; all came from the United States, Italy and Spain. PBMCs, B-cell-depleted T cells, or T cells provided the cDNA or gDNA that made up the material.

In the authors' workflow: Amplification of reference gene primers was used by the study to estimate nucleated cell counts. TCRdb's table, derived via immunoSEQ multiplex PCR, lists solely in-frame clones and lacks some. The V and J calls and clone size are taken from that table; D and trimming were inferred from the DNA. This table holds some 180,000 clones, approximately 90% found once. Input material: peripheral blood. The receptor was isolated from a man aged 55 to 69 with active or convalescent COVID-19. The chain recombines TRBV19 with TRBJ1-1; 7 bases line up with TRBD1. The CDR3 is CASSISQGRDTEAFF. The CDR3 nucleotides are TGTGCCAGTAGTATATCACAGGGGCGCGACACTGAAGCTTTCTTT.